The entry below gives a single T cell receptor (beta chain) sequence along with its context. The antigen is undetermined. These data are taken from a study of CXCR3-negative and CXCR3-positive naive CD8 T cells. Regarding the study as a whole: More hydrophobic TRB CDR3s were found in CXCR3-positive naive cells than in CXCR3-negative naive cells.

UMI-tagged TRB cDNA libraries were built via 5' RACE. TCRdb reprocessed the 5' RACE reads and stores each CDR3 protein as one record, lacking DNA. The listing records around 66,000 distinct CDR3 sequences. The CDR3 is 13 amino acids. The germline V gene has CDR1 SEHNR and CDR2 FQNEAQ (reference sequence). Naive CD8+ T cells showed a CD45RO-CCR7+CD27+CD95- phenotype. This TCR derives from a human donor in good health. Some clones in this sample may be carry-over from other donors' samples. The sample consisted of naive CXCR3+ CD8+ T cells from blood. The sample's subset: CD45RO-CCR7+CD27+CD95- naive CD8+ T cells expressing CXCR3 (TNR3+). This sequence joins TRBV7-9 and TRBJ2-7; the TRBD1 assignment by TCRdb is unverifiable without DNA. The CDR3 loop reads CASSFVGTGEQYF. Together with reference TRBV7-9 and TRBJ2-7, the CDR3 gives the full variable domain: DTGVSQNPRHKITKRGQNVTFRCDPISEHNRLYWYRQTLGQGPEFLTYFQNEAQLEKSRLLSDRFSAERPKGSFSTLEIQRTEQGDSAMYLCASSFVGTGEQYFGPGTRLTVT.